The source of this T cell receptor (beta chain) is a study of T cell repertoires in cytomegalovirus infection. For this clonotype: Its antigen is not known.

Study-wide results and caveats: Predominance within the ex vivo response was attributable to HLA-C-restricted CMV-specific TCR beta clonotypes. Individuals carrying CMV plus the relevant HLA were identified by cumulative frequency of public TCR beta families.

This CDR3 contains 18 residues. Germline CDR1 reads SGHVS; CDR2 reads FQNEAQ. The trim removed 4 bases at V and 5 bases at J, leaving 15 bases unmatched. TCRdb used MiXCR to reprocess the reads, holding one entry per CDR3 protein. Here the sample spans about 900,000 distinct CDR3 sequences, less than 35% being singletons. The sequence came from a human donor in good health (CMV status not recorded). Some clones in this sample may be carry-over from other donors' samples. The chain recombines TRBV7-8 with TRBJ1-5; 9 bases map to TRBD1. This material consisted of cultured CD8+ T cells from PBMCs, taken from culture after CMV antigen stimulation. CDR3 sequence reads: CASSSPRDREGVYQPQHF. CDR3 in DNA: TGTGCCAGCAGCTCACCACGGGACAGGGAGGGGGTCTATCAGCCCCAGCATTTT.